This TCR beta chain was retrieved from a study of beta chain features in type 1 diabetes. This clone was seen a handful of times. Its antigen is as yet unknown. Germline-derived CDR1 and CDR2 are SGHNT and YYREEE (reference sequence). The CDR3 spans 15 residues. The germline V and J ends were trimmed by 0 bases and 5 bases, with 12 bases remaining between them. TCRB transcripts that were expressed got sequenced, as all of the isolated RNA had been reverse transcribed. Profiling relied on immunoSEQ multiplex PCR, and the TCRdb table lists in-frame clones only, not all of them. The table has 95,000 to 150,000 clones, around 17% seen once. Study results and limitations: All four CD4+ subsets of Type 1 diabetes patients contained TCRB CDR3s that were moderately but significantly shorter.

This rearrangement joins TRBV5-4 to TRBJ2-1, with D possibly TRBD2 on 7 matching bases. The source material was central memory CD4+ T cells from blood. This TCR came from a man between 25 and 39 years old with type 1 diabetes. CDR3: CASSLARGLNNEQFF. In DNA, the CDR3 is TGTGCCAGCAGCTTGGCGCGGGGGCTAAACAATGAGCAGTTCTTC.